One TCR beta chain is described in this entry. The sample belongs to a study of technical replicates of blood from several donors. The germline V and J ends were trimmed by 1 base and 6 bases, with 16 bases remaining between them. The CDR3 is 15 residues long. CDR1 KGHSH and CDR2 LQKENI come from the germline V gene. Measured with immunoSEQ multiplex PCR; TCRdb has only the in-frame clones, and not every one. The data contain approximately 59,000 clones, about 90% of them singletons. This clonotype originated in a human donor in good health. Some clones in this sample may be carry-over from other donors' samples. The sequenced sample was PBMCs. The V call is TRBV18, the J call TRBJ2-7; TRBD1 might be the D (5 bases). CDR3 residues: CASSPRGQGEGEQYF. CDR3 DNA: TGTGCCAGCTCACCACGGGGCCAGGGTGAAGGCGAGCAGTACTTC.